The 19 T cell receptor beta chains in this list originate from one sample, sequenced in a study of OX40 agonist ivuxolimab in advanced cancers. TCRdb's copy holds only in-frame clones and misses some; the assay was immunoSEQ multiplex PCR. The sample carries about 64,000 clones, 85% recorded once. Sample: CD4+ or CD8+ T cells sorted from blood, taken in a trial of the OX40 agonist ivuxolimab. Every receptor here comes from an adult with an advanced solid tumor such as melanoma, head and neck, liver or kidney cancer.

V and J are TRBV5-1 and TRBJ1-3; D is unresolved. CDR3 size: 13 residues. Between the trimmed V and J ends, which lost 3 bases and 0 bases, there was a span of 4 bases. CDR1 SGHRS and CDR2 YFSETQ come from the germline V gene. CDR3 bases: TGCGCCAGCAGCTCTGGCTCTGGAAACACCATATATTTT. Residues: CASSSGSGNTIYF.

This chain links TRBV6-5 with TRBJ1-4; the match to TRBD1 covers 7 bases. V shed 6 bases, J shed 3 bases, and the junction held 4 bases outside the gene matches. The germline V gene encodes CDR1 MNHEY and CDR2 SVGAGI. CDR3 length: 14 amino acids. The CDR3 region is CASSRGQSNEKLFF. Here the CDR3 DNA reads TGTGCCAGCAGCCGGGGACAGTCTAATGAAAAACTGTTTTTT.

The chain couples TRBV30 to TRBJ1-2; 8 nucleotides align to TRBD1. V lost 1 base, J lost 5 bases, and 6 bases stayed unmatched. The CDR3 runs to 14 residues. In germline, CDR1 is GTSNPN, CDR2 SVGIG (reference sequence). CDR3 sequence: CAWSADRGVYGYTF. Here the CDR3 DNA reads TGTGCCTGGAGTGCCGACAGGGGTGTTTATGGCTACACCTTC.

The chain links TRBV5-8 to TRBJ1-5, with 9 positions matching TRBD1. Germline lookup yields CDR1 SGHTS and CDR2 YDEGEE. Trimming cost V 0 bases and J 6 bases; bases outside gene matches: 7. This CDR3 contains 16 residues. The CDR3: CASSLGQGVVSQPQHF. For the CDR3, the DNA is TGTGCCAGCAGCTTGGGACAGGGGGTCGTGAGTCAGCCCCAGCATTTT.

V usage is TRBV7-3 and J usage is TRBJ2-7, with 8 positions matching TRBD2. Germline V gene lookup returns CDR1 SGHTA and CDR2 FQGTGA. Trimming cost V 5 bases and J 6 bases; bases outside gene matches: 6. The length of the CDR3 is 13 residues. CDR3 DNA sequence: TGTGCCAGCAGCCCCGGGGGGGCGGCCGAGCAGTACTTC. This encodes CASSPGGAAEQYF. Based on the CDR3 plus reference TRBV7-3 and TRBJ2-7, the full variable domain is GAGVSQTPSNKVTEKGKYVELRCDPISGHTALYWYRQSLGQGPEFLIYFQGTGAADDSGLPNDRFFAVRPEGSVSTLKIQRTERGDSAVYLCASSPGGAAEQYFGPGTRLTVT.

This clone was found once. This chain joins TRBV10-3 and TRBJ1-2; 9 bases match TRBD1. Losses at the gene ends were 3 bases for V and 2 bases for J; bases not matched to a gene: 4. This CDR3 has 15 amino acids. Germline lookup yields CDR1 ENHRY and CDR2 SYGVKD. CDR3 protein: CAISDLQGANYGYTF. DNA of the CDR3: TGTGCCATCAGTGATCTACAGGGGGCGAACTATGGCTACACCTTC.

The rearrangement uses TRBV2 and TRBJ2-2; D is unresolved. The V end lost 7 bases, the J end lost 0 bases, and 12 bases lay between the germline ends. CDR1 and CDR2 (germline): SNHLY, FYNNEI. This CDR3 region has 15 residues. CDR3 nucleotide sequence: TGTGCCAGCACCGAAGGTACAGCGAACACCGGGGAGCTGTTTTTT. Translation gives CASTEGTANTGELFF.

The genes are TRBV11-3 and TRBJ2-2; tentatively, D is TRBD1 (8 bases). CDR1 and CDR2 (germline): SGHNT, YENEEA. CDR3 length: 16 amino acids. Trimming took 5 bases from V and 4 from J, leaving 17 bases between them. The CDR3 loop is CASSPGGQAPTGELFF. As DNA, the CDR3 is TGTGCCAGCAGCCCGGGGGGACAGGCCCCCACCGGGGAGCTGTTTTTT.

The chain joins TRBV2 to TRBJ2-7; a weak D match, TRBD2 (6 bases). CDR3 length: 13 residues. The V end was cut by 5 bases, the J end by 5 bases, with 13 bases between. CDR1 SNHLY and CDR2 FYNNEI come from the germline V gene. The CDR3 DNA reads TGTGCCAGCAGTAAGGGAACTAGCAACGAGCAGTACTTC. Its protein is CASSKGTSNEQYF.

J is TRBJ2-3 and V is TRBV5-1, with TRBD2 identical over 9 bases. Germline lookup yields CDR1 SGHRS and CDR2 YFSETQ. The V gene end was trimmed by 0 bases and the J gene end by 5 bases; junction bases not matched to a gene: 7. This CDR3 has 16 amino acids. The CDR3 nucleotides are TGCGCCAGCAGCTTGGAGGCTAGCGGGGCTGGAGATACGCAGTATTTT. Translated, it gives CASSLEASGAGDTQYF.

The chain joins TRBV29-1 to TRBJ2-2, with 8 bases aligning to TRBD1. The germline V gene encodes CDR1 SQVTM and CDR2 ANQGSEA. The trim removed 0 bases at V and 8 bases at J, leaving 11 bases unmatched. CDR3 length: 16 residues. CDR3 residues: CSVEDSGQDLVGELFF. The CDR3 DNA sequence: TGCAGCGTTGAAGACTCGGGACAGGATTTAGTAGGGGAGCTGTTTTTT.

The genes are TRBV18 and TRBJ1-2; maybe TRBD1 (6 bases). CDR1 KGHSH and CDR2 LQKENI come from the germline V gene. The CDR3 length is 13 residues. The ends were cut back, 3 bases at V and 1 base at J, with 6 bases in the middle. This CDR3 reads CASSPRGNYGYTF. CDR3 nucleotide sequence: TGTGCCAGCTCACCCAGGGGTAACTATGGCTACACCTTC. Complete variable domain (other parts from reference TRBV18 and TRBJ1-2): NAGVMQNPRHLVRRRGQEARLRCSPMKGHSHVYWYRQLPEEGLKFMVYLQKENIIDESGMPKERFSAEFPKEGPSILRIQQVVRGDSAAYFCASSPRGNYGYTFGSGTRLTVV.

This rearrangement joins TRBV19 to TRBJ2-6; maybe TRBD2 (5 bases). Trimming stripped 10 bases from V and 0 bases from J, with 10 bases between. Per germline, CDR1 LNHDA and CDR2 SQIVND (reference sequence). The CDR3 totals 14 residues. The chain's CDR3 is CATSSGSGANVLTF. CDR3 DNA: TGTGCCACCTCCAGCGGCTCTGGGGCCAACGTCCTGACTTTC.

V usage is TRBV7-3 and J usage is TRBJ1-1; a weak D match, TRBD1 (5 bases). The CDR3 consists of 11 residues. Germline assignment: CDR1 SGHTA and CDR2 FQGTGA. Trimming stripped 6 bases from V and 7 bases from J, with 9 bases between. CDR3 loop: CASSNGGEAFF. The CDR3, as DNA: TGTGCCAGCAGTAATGGGGGTGAAGCTTTCTTT.

The rearrangement joins TRBV7-2 to TRBJ1-2; a possible D gene is TRBD1 (6 bases). With 5 bases removed from V and 7 bases from J, the gap between germline ends came to 23 bases. Germline lookup yields CDR1 SGHTA and CDR2 FQGNSA. The CDR3 has 16 residues. The CDR3 spells CASSNGGSLALSGYTF. Written as DNA, the CDR3 is TGTGCCAGCAGCAACGGGGGCTCTTTGGCACTCTCTGGCTACACCTTC.

This clone showed up just once. The chain recombines TRBV7-3 with TRBJ1-1; the D gene is possibly TRBD1 (6 bases). Trimming pared 5 bases from V and 4 bases from J, leaving 20 bases between. The V gene's germline CDR1 is SGHTA and CDR2 FQGTGA. The CDR3 contains 16 residues. In nucleotides, the CDR3 is TGTGCCAGCAGCCCACCGGAGGGGGTCCTGGGCACTGAAGCTTTCTTT. Its translation is CASSPPEGVLGTEAFF.

The J gene is TRBJ1-1, the V gene TRBV7-8, with 8 nucleotides matching TRBD1. J gave up 1 base and V 2 bases, and 3 bases lay outside the gene matches. This CDR3 contains 15 residues. The germline V gene has CDR1 SGHVS and CDR2 FQNEAQ. This CDR3 reads CASSLTTGGNTEAFF. The CDR3 DNA sequence: TGTGCCAGCAGCTTAACCACAGGGGGGAACACTGAAGCTTTCTTT.

The chain carries TRBV4-1 and TRBJ2-3, with 10 bases lining up with TRBD2. CDR1 MGHRA and CDR2 YSYEKL come from the germline V gene. The length of the CDR3 is 17 residues. J gave up 4 bases and V 0 bases, and 7 bases lay outside the gene matches. CDR3 sequence: CASSQDQLAGNADTQYF. As DNA, the CDR3 is TGCGCCAGCAGCCAAGACCAACTAGCGGGGAACGCAGATACGCAGTATTTT.

The chain links TRBV7-2 to TRBJ1-1; D remains ambiguous. Trimming pared 3 bases from V and 0 bases from J, leaving 5 bases between. CDR3 length: 13 residues. The germline gives CDR1 SGHTA, CDR2 FQGNSA. The CDR3 protein is CASSFDVNTEAFF. The CDR3, as DNA: TGTGCCAGCAGCTTCGATGTGAACACTGAAGCTTTCTTT.